Listed here are 29 T cell receptor beta chains from one sample, sequenced in a study of spatial heterogeneity in lung cancer. In TCRdb, the 5' RACE reads were re-called with MiXCR into one record per CDR3 protein. The sample records about 70,000 distinct CDR3 sequences, less than 9.5% being singletons. Described time point: blood at routine non-recurrence follow-up after resection. The starting material was PBMCs, obtained at follow-up. The receptors derive from a female donor with early-stage non-small cell lung cancer.

This clonotype was found many times. The rearrangement joins TRBV7-2 to TRBJ2-7; 7 nucleotides agree with TRBD1. The CDR3 covers 18 residues. Germline values: CDR1 SGHTA, CDR2 FQGNSA. V shed 1 base, J shed 5 bases, and the junction held 17 bases outside the gene matches. CDR3 coding DNA: TGTGCCAGCAGCTTAGAGCGAATGTTCGGACAGGTTAGTCACGAGCAGTACTTC. Translating gives CASSLERMFGQVSHEQYF. The complete variable domain, with remaining parts taken from reference TRBV7-2 and TRBJ2-7, reads GAGVSQSPSNKVTEKGKDVELRCDPISGHTALYWYRQSLGQGLEFLIYFQGNSAPDKSGLPSDRFSAERTGGSVSTLTIQRTQQEDSAVYLCASSLERMFGQVSHEQYFGPGTRLTVT.

This clonotype was counted only a few times. The chain recombines TRBV11-2 with TRBJ2-7; the D call may be TRBD1 or TRBD2 (6 bases each). The ends were cut back, 5 bases at V and 5 bases at J, with 19 bases in the middle. Per germline, CDR1 SGHAT and CDR2 FQNNGV. The CDR3 is 15 residues long. For the CDR3, the DNA is TGTGCCAGCAGCCGATCGGCGAGGGGGGATCACGAGCAGTACTTC. The encoded protein is CASSRSARGDHEQYF.

This clonotype was picked up many times. The chain couples TRBV24-1 to TRBJ1-5; no clear D gene. This CDR3 comprises 16 residues. Germline CDR1 is KGHDR and CDR2 is SFDVKD. V lost 4 bases and J lost 3, with 15 bases in between. CDR3 nucleotide sequence: TGTGCCACCAGTGACTCCCACACGGATGCCAATCAGCCCCAGCATTTT. This codes for CATSDSHTDANQPQHF.

In this sample, this clonotype turned up many times. The chain combines TRBV3-1 with TRBJ2-1; 9 positions match TRBD2. Per germline, CDR1 LGHDT and CDR2 YNNKEL (reference sequence). V trimming: 6 bases; J trimming: 7 bases; junction bases outside the gene matches: 10. The CDR3 totals 15 residues. Here the CDR3 reads CASRPGLADRNEQFF. The CDR3 region has the DNA TGTGCCAGCAGACCGGGACTAGCAGATAGGAATGAGCAGTTCTTC.

This clonotype was seen ten or more times. The chain carries TRBV11-2 and TRBJ2-1; D is undetermined. Trimming shortened V by 7 bases and J by 8 bases, and 27 bases separated the two germline ends. Germline CDR1 SGHAT, CDR2 FQNNGV. The CDR3 extends over 17 amino acids. The CDR3 coding sequence is TGTGCCAGCACCTCCCTTAGTGGGCCGTATAATACAGATGAGCAGTTCTTC. Protein: CASTSLSGPYNTDEQFF.

This clonotype was detected ten times or more. The rearrangement links TRBV5-1 to TRBJ2-2; 7 nucleotides line up with TRBD1. Germline CDR1 SGHRS, CDR2 YFSETQ. Germline trimming cut 4 bases from V and 0 bases from J; bases unmatched to any gene: 6. This CDR3 comprises 16 residues. The CDR3 nucleotides read TGCGCCAGCAGCACATACAGGGGCGCGAACACCGGGGAGCTGTTTTTT. Protein product: CASSTYRGANTGELFF.

This clonotype was recorded a few times. The V call is TRBV7-9, the J call TRBJ2-5; D gene ambiguous. Germline CDR1 reads SEHNR; CDR2 reads FQNEAQ (reference sequence). Deletions cut 5 bases from V and 1 base from J, with 8 bases between. The CDR3 extends over 13 amino acids. The CDR3 loop is CASSRYTQETQYF. CDR3 nucleotides: TGTGCCAGCAGCCGTTACACCCAAGAGACCCAGTACTTC.

The V call is TRBV12-3 or TRBV12-4, the J call TRBJ2-3; no clear D gene. Trimming pared 3 bases from V and 0 bases from J, leaving 7 bases between. The CDR3 loop spans 14 amino acids. The CDR3 loop reads CASSLVFSTDTQYF. In nucleotides, the CDR3 is TGTGCCAGCAGTTTGGTCTTTAGCACAGATACGCAGTATTTT.

This chain uses TRBV19 with TRBJ2-2; 8 nucleotides agree with TRBD2. V lost 4 bases to trimming and J lost 5 bases; unmatched junction nucleotides: 9. In germline, CDR1 is LNHDA, CDR2 SQIVND (reference sequence). There are 16 residues in the CDR3. The chain's CDR3 is CASSKQRGPMTGELFF. CDR3 DNA sequence: TGTGCCAGTAGTAAGCAGCGGGGGCCCATGACCGGGGAGCTGTTTTTT.

This clonotype occurred many times. The chain combines TRBV5-1 with TRBJ2-7; possible D gene TRBD2, 5 bases. The CDR3 sequence is 13 residues long. CDR1 and CDR2 (germline): SGHRS, YFSETQ. Trimming removed 6 bases at V and 3 bases at J, with 13 bases between. CDR3 nucleotides: TGCGCCAGCAACCCCGGGAACAACTACGAGCAGTACTTC. Its protein product is CASNPGNNYEQYF.

This clonotype was picked up many times. This chain joins TRBV29-1 and TRBJ2-7; 10 positions agree with TRBD2. Trimming took 4 bases from V and 6 from J; bases not matched to a gene: 3. The CDR3 totals 12 residues. Germline lookup yields CDR1 SQVTM and CDR2 ANQGSEA. Here the CDR3 DNA reads TGCAGCGTTGTAGCGGGAGGCGGCGAGCAGTACTTC. Protein product: CSVVAGGGEQYF.

This clonotype was counted ten times or more. The chain links TRBV7-9 to TRBJ2-1, with 7 bases lining up with TRBD1. V was clipped by 4 bases and J by 6 bases; unmatched bases: 12. Germline V gene sequence: CDR1 SEHNR, CDR2 FQNEAQ (reference sequence). This CDR3 is 16 amino acids long. CDR3 DNA sequence: TGTGCCAGCAGCTCTGCGACAGGGAAGAGAACCAATGAGCAGTTCTTC. Residues: CASSSATGKRTNEQFF.

The J gene is TRBJ2-5, the V gene TRBV28, with D unresolved. Trimming cost V 3 bases and J 2 bases, with 13 bases left between them. The CDR3 runs to 15 residues. Germline CDR1 reads MDHEN; CDR2 reads SYDVKM. CDR3 in DNA: TGTGCCAGCAGTTTTATCGAGGCCAGGCAAGAGACCCAGTACTTC. Protein sequence: CASSFIEARQETQYF.

This clonotype was seen at least ten times. CDR3 bases: TGTGCCAGCAGCTATGGGACTAGCGGGTTCGATGAGCAGTTCTTC. It yields the protein CASSYGTSGFDEQFF. V usage is TRBV9 and J usage is TRBJ2-1; 12 bases are shared with TRBD2. The CDR3 has 15 amino acids. The germline V gene has CDR1 SGDLS and CDR2 YYNGEE. The V segment lost 4 bases and the J segment 8 bases; nucleotides outside the gene matches: 7.

The rearrangement joins TRBV19 to TRBJ2-4; D may be TRBD2 (6 bases). The germline gives CDR1 LNHDA, CDR2 SQIVND (reference sequence). The CDR3 runs 15 residues. V gave up 4 bases and J gave up 4 bases, with 14 bases separating them. CDR3 DNA sequence: TGTGCCAGTAGTACCCGAAGGGACTTAAAAAACATTCAGTACTTC. The encoded protein is CASSTRRDLKNIQYF.

Ten or more counts support this clonotype. The gene calls are TRBV28 and TRBJ2-7, with D maybe TRBD2 (5 bases). Trimming shortened V by 3 bases and J by 7 bases, and 19 bases separated the two germline ends. The germline CDR1 and CDR2 sequences are MDHEN and SYDVKM. The CDR3 runs to 15 residues. The CDR3 region is CASSFSVASPGEQYF. DNA of the CDR3: TGTGCCAGCAGTTTTTCAGTGGCATCTCCGGGAGAGCAGTACTTC.

This clonotype turned up a few times. The chain uses TRBV3-1 and TRBJ2-1; 8 nucleotides align to TRBD2. The length of the CDR3 is 16 residues. Per germline, CDR1 LGHDT and CDR2 YNNKEL (reference sequence). V lost 3 bases, J lost 10 bases, and 14 bases stayed unmatched. In DNA form, the CDR3 reads TGTGCCAGCAGCCAGGTCGAAGCGGGGGCATTCATCGAGCAGTTCTTC. Amino acids: CASSQVEAGAFIEQFF.

This clonotype was detected many times. The gene calls are TRBV20-1 and TRBJ2-7; D is uncertain. Trimming removed 3 bases at V and 2 bases at J, with 11 bases between. From germline, CDR1 is DFQATT and CDR2 SNEGSKA (reference sequence). The CDR3 has 13 residues. The CDR3 is CSASRLLPYEQYF. The CDR3 nucleotides are TGCAGTGCTAGCCGACTCCTGCCCTACGAGCAGTACTTC.

This clonotype was picked up many times. The rearrangement uses TRBV7-2 and TRBJ2-1, with 7 bases aligning to TRBD2. CDR1 is SGHTA, CDR2 FQGNSA, per germline. There are 13 residues in the CDR3. The J segment lost 11 bases and the V segment lost 3 bases, leaving 7 bases of the junction unmatched. The CDR3 DNA sequence: TGTGCCAGCAGCTTTGGAAGAGCGGGAAAGCAGTTCTTC. It codes for CASSFGRAGKQFF. The variable domain in full, completed from reference TRBV7-2 and TRBJ2-1, reads GAGVSQSPSNKVTEKGKDVELRCDPISGHTALYWYRQSLGQGLEFLIYFQGNSAPDKSGLPSDRFSAERTGGSVSTLTIQRTQQEDSAVYLCASSFGRAGKQFFGPGTRLTVL.

This clonotype was observed many times. The DNA of the CDR3 is TGTGCCAGCAGCTTGAAAATTAGCTCCTACAATGAGCAGTTCTTC. Translated, it gives CASSLKISSYNEQFF. The chain recombines TRBV5-4 with TRBJ2-1, with D unclear. The CDR3 loop spans 15 amino acids. CDR1 SGHNT and CDR2 YYREEE come from the germline V gene (reference sequence). V was shortened by 1 base and J by 0 bases, with 8 bases between the two germline ends.

This clonotype was counted ten times or more. The chain combines TRBV3-1 with TRBJ1-2; 7 bases line up with TRBD1. CDR1 and CDR2 (germline): LGHDT, YNNKEL (reference sequence). The CDR3 consists of 14 residues. J gave up 2 bases and V 3 bases, and 3 bases lay outside the gene matches. In DNA form, the CDR3 reads TGTGCCAGCAGCCACCCGACAGGGAACTATGGCTACACCTTC. Protein sequence: CASSHPTGNYGYTF.

This clonotype was observed many times. J is TRBJ2-2 and V is TRBV5-1, with 8 positions matching TRBD1. The J segment lost 6 bases and the V segment lost 4 bases, leaving 14 bases of the junction unmatched. The CDR3 spans 17 residues. CDR1 and CDR2 (germline): SGHRS, YFSETQ. This chain's CDR3 is CASSPRGRRGVAGELFF. CDR3 nucleotide sequence: TGCGCCAGCAGCCCCAGGGGGCGAAGGGGAGTCGCCGGGGAGCTGTTTTTT.

This clonotype was counted a few times. The rearrangement joins TRBV5-1 to TRBJ2-3; 10 bases are a match to TRBD1. CDR1 is SGHRS and CDR2 is YFSETQ in the germline V gene. The CDR3 extends over 14 amino acids. After removal of 2 bases from V and 4 bases from J, the junction contained 1 base not matched to a gene. DNA of the CDR3: TGCGCCAGCAGCTTTGGACAGGGGGCAGATACGCAGTATTTT. This sequence encodes CASSFGQGADTQYF. The variable domain in full, completed from reference TRBV5-1 and TRBJ2-3, reads KAGVTQTPRYLIKTRGQQVTLSCSPISGHRSVSWYQQTPGQGLQFLFEYFSETQRNKGNFPGRFSGRQFSNSRSEMNVSTLELGDSALYLCASSFGQGADTQYFGPGTRLTVL.

As concerns this clonotype: This clone may be a read error of a much larger clone one base away. This chain links TRBV7-9 with TRBJ1-2; 7 nucleotides align to TRBD1. Trimming removed 0 bases from V and 5 bases from J; junction bases left unmatched: 0. From germline, CDR1 is SEHNR and CDR2 FQNEAQ (reference sequence). The CDR3 consists of 13 residues. The CDR3 protein is CASSLAQGYGYTF. The CDR3, as DNA: TGTGCCAGCAGCTTAGCACAGGGGTATGGCTACACCTTC. The complete variable domain, with remaining parts taken from reference TRBV7-9 and TRBJ1-2, reads DTGVSQNPRHKITKRGQNVTFRCDPISEHNRLYWYRQTLGQGPEFLTYFQNEAQLEKSRLLSDRFSAERPKGSFSTLEIQRTEQGDSAMYLCASSLAQGYGYTFGSGTRLTVV.

A few counts support this clonotype. The chain recombines TRBV20-1 with TRBJ1-2, with D perhaps TRBD1 (5 bases). V was shortened by 7 bases and J by 0 bases, with 15 bases between the two germline ends. This CDR3 contains 14 residues. Germline V lookup: CDR1 DFQATT, CDR2 SNEGSKA (reference sequence). The CDR3 DNA is TGCAGTGGCCCGGCGGGGGACTCTAACTATGGCTACACCTTC. It is translated as CSGPAGDSNYGYTF.

This clonotype was seen repeatedly, ten times or more. The gene calls are TRBV7-3 and TRBJ2-2, with 8 bases lining up with TRBD2. With 5 bases clipped from V and 0 bases from J, the junction kept 5 bases outside the gene matches. The CDR3 runs 16 residues. CDR1 and CDR2 (germline): SGHTA, FQGTGA. DNA for the CDR3: TGTGCCAGCAGCCGCGGGGGACTAGCGAACACCGGGGAGCTGTTTTTT. This gives the protein CASSRGGLANTGELFF.

This clonotype was picked up many times. The rearrangement joins TRBV5-1 to TRBJ1-1; the D gene is possibly TRBD1 (5 bases). The V end lost 2 bases, the J end lost 1 base, and 9 bases lay between the germline ends. The CDR3 spans 14 residues. The germline CDR1 and CDR2 sequences are SGHRS and YFSETQ. DNA for the CDR3: TGCGCCAGCAGCTTATCGGGGCCGAACACTGAAGCTTTCTTT. Translation gives CASSLSGPNTEAFF.

This clonotype was observed a few times. The V gene is TRBV7-9, the J gene TRBJ2-7; D might be TRBD1 (5 bases). Germline CDR1 SEHNR, CDR2 FQNEAQ (reference sequence). V was pared by 0 bases and J by 2 bases, with 8 bases between. The CDR3 sequence is 14 residues long. The CDR3 DNA sequence: TGTGCCAGCAGCTTAGCGACAGTCCCCTACGAGCAGTACTTC. Protein: CASSLATVPYEQYF.

There are many counts of this clonotype. The chain couples TRBV20-1 to TRBJ2-3; D is uncertain. This CDR3 region has 12 residues. Germline CDR1 is DFQATT and CDR2 is SNEGSKA (reference sequence). Trimming left V 7 bases short and J 3 bases short, with 11 bases between. CDR3 region: CSVTWGTDTQYF. DNA of the CDR3: TGCAGTGTCACATGGGGTACAGATACGCAGTATTTT.